The TCR beta chain under discussion was sequenced for a study of beta chain features in type 1 diabetes. Study results and limitations: Shorter TCRB CDR3s, moderately but significantly so, were found in Type 1 diabetes patients in all four CD4+ subsets.

As concerns this clone: Its antigen is currently unknown.

TCRB transcripts that were expressed got sequenced, as all of the isolated RNA had been reverse transcribed. TCRdb's copy holds only in-frame clones and misses some; the assay was immunoSEQ multiplex PCR. The sample has some 120,000 clones; 15% to 20% are singletons. The clonotype originates from a man aged 18 to 30 with type 1 diabetes. The specimen sequenced was central memory CD4+ T cells from blood.

The CDR3 region is CAWSSTGTGSYYEQYF. The CDR3 nucleotides are TGTGCCTGGAGTTCCACCGGGACAGGGAGTTACTACGAGCAGTACTTC. V and J are TRBV30 and TRBJ2-7; 9 nucleotides line up with TRBD1. The CDR3 is made up of 16 amino acids. Germline-derived CDR1 and CDR2 are GTSNPN and SVGIG (reference sequence). Trimming removed 2 bases from V and 3 bases from J; junction bases left unmatched: 11. Full variable domain (remainder filled in from reference TRBV30 and TRBJ2-7): SQTIHQWPATLVQPVGSPLSLECTVEGTSNPNLYWYRQAAGRGLQLLFYSVGIGQISSEVPQNLSASRPQDRQFILSSKKLLLSDSGFYLCAWSSTGTGSYYEQYFGPGTRLTVT.